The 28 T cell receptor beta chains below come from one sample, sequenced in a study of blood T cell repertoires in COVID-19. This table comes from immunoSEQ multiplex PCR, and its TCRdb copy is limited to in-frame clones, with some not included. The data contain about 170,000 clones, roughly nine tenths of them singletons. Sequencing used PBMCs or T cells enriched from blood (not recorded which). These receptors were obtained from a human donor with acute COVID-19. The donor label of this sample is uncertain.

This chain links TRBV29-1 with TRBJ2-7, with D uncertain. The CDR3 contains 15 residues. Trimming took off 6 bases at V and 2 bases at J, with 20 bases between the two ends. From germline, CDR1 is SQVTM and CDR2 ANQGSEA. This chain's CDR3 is CSVVWWRPGPYEQYF. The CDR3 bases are TGCAGCGTCGTATGGTGGCGACCAGGCCCCTACGAGCAGTACTTC.

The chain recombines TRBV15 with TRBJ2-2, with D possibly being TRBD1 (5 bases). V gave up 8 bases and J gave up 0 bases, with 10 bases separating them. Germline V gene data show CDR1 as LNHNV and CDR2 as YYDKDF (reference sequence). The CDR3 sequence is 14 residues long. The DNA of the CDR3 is TGTGCCACCGTCCCAGGGACGAACACCGGGGAGCTGTTTTTT. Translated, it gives CATVPGTNTGELFF.

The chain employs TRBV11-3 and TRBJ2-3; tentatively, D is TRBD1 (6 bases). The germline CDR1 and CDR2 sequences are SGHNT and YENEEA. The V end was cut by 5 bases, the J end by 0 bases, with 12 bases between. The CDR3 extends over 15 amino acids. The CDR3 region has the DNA TGTGCCAGCAGCCTAGTAGGGACAAGCACAGATACGCAGTATTTT. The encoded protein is CASSLVGTSTDTQYF.

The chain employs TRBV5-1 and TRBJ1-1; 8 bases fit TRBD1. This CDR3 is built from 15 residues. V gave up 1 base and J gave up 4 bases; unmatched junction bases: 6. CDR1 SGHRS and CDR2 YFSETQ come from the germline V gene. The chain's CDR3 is CASSLKPGGGTEAFF. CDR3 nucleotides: TGCGCCAGCAGCTTGAAGCCAGGGGGCGGCACTGAAGCTTTCTTT.

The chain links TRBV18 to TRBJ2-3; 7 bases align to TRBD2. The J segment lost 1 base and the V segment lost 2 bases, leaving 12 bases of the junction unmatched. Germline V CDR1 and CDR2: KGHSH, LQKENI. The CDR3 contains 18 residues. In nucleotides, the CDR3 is TGTGCCAGCTCACCATTCGATGTCACCAGCGGGGGCACAGATACGCAGTATTTT. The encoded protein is CASSPFDVTSGGTDTQYF.

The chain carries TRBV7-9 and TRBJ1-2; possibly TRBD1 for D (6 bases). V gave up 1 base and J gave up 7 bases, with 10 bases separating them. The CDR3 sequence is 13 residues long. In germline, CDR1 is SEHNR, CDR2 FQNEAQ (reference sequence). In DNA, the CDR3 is TGTGCCAGCAGCTTAGGGCAGGGGAGTGGCTACACCTTC. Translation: CASSLGQGSGYTF.

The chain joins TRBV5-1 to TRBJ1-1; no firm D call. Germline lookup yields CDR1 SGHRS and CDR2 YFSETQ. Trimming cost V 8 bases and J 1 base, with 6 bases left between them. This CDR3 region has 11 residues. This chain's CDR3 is CASTENTEAFF. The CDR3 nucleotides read TGCGCCAGTACAGAGAACACTGAAGCTTTCTTT. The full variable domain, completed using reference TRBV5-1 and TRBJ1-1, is KAGVTQTPRYLIKTRGQQVTLSCSPISGHRSVSWYQQTPGQGLQFLFEYFSETQRNKGNFPGRFSGRQFSNSRSEMNVSTLELGDSALYLCASTENTEAFFGQGTRLTVV.

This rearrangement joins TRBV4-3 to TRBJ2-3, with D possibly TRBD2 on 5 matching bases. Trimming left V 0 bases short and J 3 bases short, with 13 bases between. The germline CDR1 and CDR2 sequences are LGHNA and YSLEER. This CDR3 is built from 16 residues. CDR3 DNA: TGCGCCAGCAGCCAAGATCCGGGAAGGGAAACAGATACGCAGTATTTT. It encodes CASSQDPGRETDTQYF.

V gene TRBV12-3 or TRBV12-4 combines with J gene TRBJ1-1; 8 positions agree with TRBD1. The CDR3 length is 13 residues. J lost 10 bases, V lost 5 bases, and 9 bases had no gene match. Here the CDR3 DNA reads TGTGCCAGCAGTCGACAGGACAGGGTTGGAGCTTTCTTT. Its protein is CASSRQDRVGAFF.

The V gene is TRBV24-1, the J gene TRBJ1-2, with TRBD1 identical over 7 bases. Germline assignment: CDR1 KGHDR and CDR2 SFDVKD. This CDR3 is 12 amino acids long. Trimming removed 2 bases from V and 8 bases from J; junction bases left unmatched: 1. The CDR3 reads CATSDSGQGYTF. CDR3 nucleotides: TGTGCCACCAGTGATTCGGGACAGGGCTACACCTTC.

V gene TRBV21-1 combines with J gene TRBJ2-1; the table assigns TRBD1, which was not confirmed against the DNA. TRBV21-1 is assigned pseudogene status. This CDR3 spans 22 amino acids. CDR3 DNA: TGTGCCAGCAGCAAAGCCCCCTGGGACAGGGCCTTGGGGGAAGGGGGTTACAATGAGCAGTTCTTC. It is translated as CASSKAPWDRALGEGGYNEQFF.

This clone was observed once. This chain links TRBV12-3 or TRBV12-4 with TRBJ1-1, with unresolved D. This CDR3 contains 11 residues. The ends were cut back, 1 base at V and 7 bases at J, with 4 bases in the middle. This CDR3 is CASSLVNEAFF. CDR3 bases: TGTGCCAGCAGTTTAGTAAATGAAGCTTTCTTT.

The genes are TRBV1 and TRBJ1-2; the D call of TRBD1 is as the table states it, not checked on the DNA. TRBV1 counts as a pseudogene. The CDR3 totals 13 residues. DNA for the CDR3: TGCACCAGGAGGACAGGGGTCGGCTATGGCTACACCTTC. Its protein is CTRRTGVGYGYTF.

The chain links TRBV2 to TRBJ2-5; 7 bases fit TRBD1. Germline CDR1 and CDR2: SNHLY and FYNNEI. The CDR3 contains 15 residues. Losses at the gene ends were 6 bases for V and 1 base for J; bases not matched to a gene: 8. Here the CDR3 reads CASRKTGVTQETQYF. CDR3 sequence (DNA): TGTGCCAGCAGAAAAACAGGGGTTACCCAAGAGACCCAGTACTTC.

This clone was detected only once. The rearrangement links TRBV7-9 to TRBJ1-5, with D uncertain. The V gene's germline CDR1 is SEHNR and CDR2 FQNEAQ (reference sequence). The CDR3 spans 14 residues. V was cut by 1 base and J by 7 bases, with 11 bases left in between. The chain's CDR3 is CASSLGSQPQPQHF. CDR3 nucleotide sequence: TGTGCCAGCAGCTTAGGGAGTCAGCCACAGCCCCAGCATTTT.

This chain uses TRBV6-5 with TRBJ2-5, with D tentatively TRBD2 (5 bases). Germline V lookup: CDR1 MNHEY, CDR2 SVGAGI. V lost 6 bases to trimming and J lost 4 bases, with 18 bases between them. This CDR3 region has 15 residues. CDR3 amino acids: CASSARYPGRETQYF. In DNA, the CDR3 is TGTGCCAGCAGCGCCCGCTACCCGGGAAGAGAGACCCAGTACTTC.

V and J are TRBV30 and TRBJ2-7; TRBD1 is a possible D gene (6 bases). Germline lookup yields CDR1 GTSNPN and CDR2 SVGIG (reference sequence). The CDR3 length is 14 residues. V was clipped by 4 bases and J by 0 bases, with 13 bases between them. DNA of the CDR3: TGTGCCTGGACGAAAAGGACAGTCTCCTACGAGCAGTACTTC. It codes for CAWTKRTVSYEQYF. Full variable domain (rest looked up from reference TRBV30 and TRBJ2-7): SQTIHQWPATLVQPVGSPLSLECTVEGTSNPNLYWYRQAAGRGLQLLFYSVGIGQISSEVPQNLSASRPQDRQFILSSKKLLLSDSGFYLCAWTKRTVSYEQYFGPGTRLTVT.

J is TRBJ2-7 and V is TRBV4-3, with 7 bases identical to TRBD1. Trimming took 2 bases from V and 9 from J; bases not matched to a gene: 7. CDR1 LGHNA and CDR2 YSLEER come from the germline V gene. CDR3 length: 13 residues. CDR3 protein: CASSQIQGLWQYF. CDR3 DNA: TGCGCCAGCAGCCAAATACAGGGGTTATGGCAGTACTTC.

The CDR3 nucleotides are TGTGCCAGCAGCTCCGGACAGCTGGATTCACCCCTCCACTTT. Its protein product is CASSSGQLDSPLHF. The gene calls are TRBV5-5 and TRBJ1-6, with D perhaps TRBD1 (6 bases). Trimming left V 3 bases short and J 8 bases short, with 12 bases between. This CDR3 has 14 residues. Per the germline V gene, CDR1 is SGHKS and CDR2 is YYEKEE (reference sequence).

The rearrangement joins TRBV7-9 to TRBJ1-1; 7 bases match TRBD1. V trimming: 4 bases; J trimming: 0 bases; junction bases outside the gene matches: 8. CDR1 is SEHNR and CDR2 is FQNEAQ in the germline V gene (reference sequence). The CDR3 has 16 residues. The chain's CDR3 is CASSSRGQNMNTEAFF. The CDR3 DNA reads TGTGCCAGCAGCTCCCGGGGACAGAATATGAACACTGAAGCTTTCTTT.

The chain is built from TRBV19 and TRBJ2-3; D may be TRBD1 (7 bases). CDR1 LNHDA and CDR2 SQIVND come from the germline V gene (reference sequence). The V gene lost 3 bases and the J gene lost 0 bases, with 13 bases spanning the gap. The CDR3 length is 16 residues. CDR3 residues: CASSIRGGGSTDTQYF. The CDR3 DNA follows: TGTGCCAGTAGTATCCGAGGAGGGGGCAGCACAGATACGCAGTATTTT.

The CDR3 nucleotides read TGCGCCAGCAGCTTGGGGACAGGGGCTAGGGCGAGCACTGAAGCTTTCTTT. This sequence encodes CASSLGTGARASTEAFF. V gene TRBV5-1 combines with J gene TRBJ1-1, with 9 bases matching TRBD1. The V gene's germline CDR1 is SGHRS and CDR2 YFSETQ. V dropped 0 bases and J dropped 4; count of bases not matched to a gene: 10. The CDR3 extends over 17 amino acids.

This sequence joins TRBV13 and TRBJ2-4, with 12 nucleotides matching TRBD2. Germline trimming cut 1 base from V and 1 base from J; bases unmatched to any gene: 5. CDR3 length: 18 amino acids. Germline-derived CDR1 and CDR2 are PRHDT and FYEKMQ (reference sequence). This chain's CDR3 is CASSLASGGAGAKNIQYF. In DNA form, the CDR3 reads TGTGCCAGCAGCTTAGCTAGCGGGGGGGCCGGGGCCAAAAACATTCAGTACTTC.

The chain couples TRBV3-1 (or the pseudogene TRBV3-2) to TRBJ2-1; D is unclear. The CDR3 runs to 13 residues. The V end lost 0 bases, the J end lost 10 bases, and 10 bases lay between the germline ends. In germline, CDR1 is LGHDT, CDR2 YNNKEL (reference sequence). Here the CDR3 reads CASSQEPLREQFF. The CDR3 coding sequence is TGTGCCAGCAGCCAAGAACCCCTTCGGGAGCAGTTCTTC.

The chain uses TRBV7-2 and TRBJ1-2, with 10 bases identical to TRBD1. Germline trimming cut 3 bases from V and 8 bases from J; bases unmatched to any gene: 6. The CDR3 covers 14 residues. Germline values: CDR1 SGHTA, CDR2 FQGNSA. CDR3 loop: CASSFRTGGFGYTF. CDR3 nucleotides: TGTGCCAGCAGCTTCCGGACAGGGGGGTTCGGCTACACCTTC.

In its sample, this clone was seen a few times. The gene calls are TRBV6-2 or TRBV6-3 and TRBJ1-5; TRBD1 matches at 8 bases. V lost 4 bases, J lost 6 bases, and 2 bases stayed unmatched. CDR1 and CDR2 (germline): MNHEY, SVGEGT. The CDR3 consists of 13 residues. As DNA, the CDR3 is TGTGCCAGCAGTTCAGGGGGCCTTCAGCCCCAGCATTTT. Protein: CASSSGGLQPQHF.

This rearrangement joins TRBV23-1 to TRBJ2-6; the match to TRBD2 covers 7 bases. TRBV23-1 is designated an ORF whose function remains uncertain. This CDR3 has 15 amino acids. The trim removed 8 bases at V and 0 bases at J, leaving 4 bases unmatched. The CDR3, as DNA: TGCGCCAGCCCCGGCGGGAGCTCTGGGGCCAACGTCCTGACTTTC. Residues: CASPGGSSGANVLTF.

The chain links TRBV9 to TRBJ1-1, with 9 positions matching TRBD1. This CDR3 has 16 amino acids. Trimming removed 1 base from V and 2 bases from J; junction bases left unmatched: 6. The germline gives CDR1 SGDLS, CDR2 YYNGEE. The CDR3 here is CASSVRDRARNTEAFF. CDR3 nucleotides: TGTGCCAGCAGCGTAAGGGACAGGGCAAGAAACACTGAAGCTTTCTTT.